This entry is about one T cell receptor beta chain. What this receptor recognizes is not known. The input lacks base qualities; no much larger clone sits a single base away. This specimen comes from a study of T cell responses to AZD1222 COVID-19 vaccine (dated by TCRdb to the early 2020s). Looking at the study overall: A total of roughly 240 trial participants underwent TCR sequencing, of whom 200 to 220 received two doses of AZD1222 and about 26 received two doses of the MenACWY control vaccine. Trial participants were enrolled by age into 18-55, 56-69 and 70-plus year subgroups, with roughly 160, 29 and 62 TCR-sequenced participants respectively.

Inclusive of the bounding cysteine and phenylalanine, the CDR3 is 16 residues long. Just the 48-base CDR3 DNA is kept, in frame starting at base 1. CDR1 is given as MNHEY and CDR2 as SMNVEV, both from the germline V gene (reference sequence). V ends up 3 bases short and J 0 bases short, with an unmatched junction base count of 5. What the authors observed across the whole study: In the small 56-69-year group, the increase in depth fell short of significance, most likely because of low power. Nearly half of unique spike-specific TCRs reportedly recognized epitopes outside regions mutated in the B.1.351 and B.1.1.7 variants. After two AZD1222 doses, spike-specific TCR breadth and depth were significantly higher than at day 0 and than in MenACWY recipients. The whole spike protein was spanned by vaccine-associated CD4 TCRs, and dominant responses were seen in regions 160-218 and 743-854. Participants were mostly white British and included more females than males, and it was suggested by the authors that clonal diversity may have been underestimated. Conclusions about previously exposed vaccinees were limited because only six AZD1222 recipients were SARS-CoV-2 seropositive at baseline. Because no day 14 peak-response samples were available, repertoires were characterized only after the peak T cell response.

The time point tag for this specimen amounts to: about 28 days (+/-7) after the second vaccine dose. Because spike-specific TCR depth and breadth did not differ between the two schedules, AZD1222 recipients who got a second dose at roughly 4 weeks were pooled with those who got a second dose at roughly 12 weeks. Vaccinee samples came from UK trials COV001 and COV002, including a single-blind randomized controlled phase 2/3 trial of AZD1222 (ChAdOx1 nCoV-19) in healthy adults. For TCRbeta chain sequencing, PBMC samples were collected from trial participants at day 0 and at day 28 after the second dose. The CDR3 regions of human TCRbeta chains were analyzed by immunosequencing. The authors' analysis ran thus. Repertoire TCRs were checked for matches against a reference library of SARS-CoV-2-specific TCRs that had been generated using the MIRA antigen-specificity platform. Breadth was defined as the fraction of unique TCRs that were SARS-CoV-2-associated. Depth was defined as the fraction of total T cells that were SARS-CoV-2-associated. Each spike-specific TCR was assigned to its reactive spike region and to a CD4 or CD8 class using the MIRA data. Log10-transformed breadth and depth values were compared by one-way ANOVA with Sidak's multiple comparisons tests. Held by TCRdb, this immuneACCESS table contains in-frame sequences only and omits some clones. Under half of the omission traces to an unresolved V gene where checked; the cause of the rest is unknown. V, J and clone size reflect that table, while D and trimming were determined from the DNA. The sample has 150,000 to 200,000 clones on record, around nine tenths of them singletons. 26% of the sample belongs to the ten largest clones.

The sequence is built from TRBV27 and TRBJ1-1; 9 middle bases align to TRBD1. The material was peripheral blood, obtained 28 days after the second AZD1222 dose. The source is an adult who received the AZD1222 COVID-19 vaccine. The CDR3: CASSFITGGMNTEAFF. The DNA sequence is TGTGCCAGCAGTTTTATCACAGGGGGCATGAACACTGAAGCTTTCTTT.